This TCR beta chain was retrieved from a study of beta chain features in type 1 diabetes. Study conclusions and caveats: All four CD4+ subsets of Type 1 diabetes patients contained TCRB CDR3s that were moderately but significantly shorter.

This clone was detected only a few times. The antigen is unknown. Isolated RNA was reverse transcribed in full, so expressed TCRB transcripts were sequenced. The assay was immunoSEQ multiplex PCR, and TCRdb's table has in-frame clones only and misses some. The top ten clones hold 0.015% to 0.02% of a sample with about 240,000 clones, over 11% of them seen once. Germline trimming cut 6 bases from V and 10 bases from J; bases unmatched to any gene: 6. The CDR3 is 13 amino acids. CDR1 SEHNR and CDR2 FQNEAQ come from the germline V gene (reference sequence). What was sequenced was naive CD4+ T cells from blood. The chain couples TRBV7-9 to TRBJ2-1, with TRBD2 matching 10 bases. This sequence was found in a man younger than 40 with type 1 diabetes. This CDR3 is CASRSSGGREQFF. CDR3 coding DNA: TGTGCCAGCAGATCTAGCGGGGGCAGGGAGCAGTTCTTC.